This T cell receptor (beta chain) was observed in a study of blood T cell repertoires in COVID-19. The wider study: Researchers got acute and convalescent COVID-19 samples from the United States, Italy and Spain. Sources were T cells, B-cell-depleted T cells, or PBMCs; the material itself was cDNA or gDNA.

Enrolled during active infection, Seattle patients were then followed longitudinally. In the original analysis: Estimated nucleated cell counts came from reference gene primer amplification. The assay was immunoSEQ multiplex PCR, and TCRdb's table has in-frame clones only and misses some. That table supplies the V and J calls and clone size; D and trimming were determined from the DNA. In the table there are about 500,000 clones, 89% of which are singletons. Sequenced input: peripheral blood. The TCR sequence derives from a man aged 18 to 30 with COVID-19, enrolled during active disease.

The chain's CDR3 is CASSLGGLAGEKTGELFF. CDR3 in DNA: TGCGCCAGCAGCTTGGGGGGACTAGCGGGAGAAAAGACCGGGGAGCTGTTTTTT. The V call is TRBV5-1, the J call TRBJ2-2; the match to TRBD2 covers 14 bases. The germline CDR1 and CDR2 sequences are SGHRS and YFSETQ. The CDR3 loop spans 18 amino acids. V dropped 0 bases and J dropped 5; count of bases not matched to a gene: 6.